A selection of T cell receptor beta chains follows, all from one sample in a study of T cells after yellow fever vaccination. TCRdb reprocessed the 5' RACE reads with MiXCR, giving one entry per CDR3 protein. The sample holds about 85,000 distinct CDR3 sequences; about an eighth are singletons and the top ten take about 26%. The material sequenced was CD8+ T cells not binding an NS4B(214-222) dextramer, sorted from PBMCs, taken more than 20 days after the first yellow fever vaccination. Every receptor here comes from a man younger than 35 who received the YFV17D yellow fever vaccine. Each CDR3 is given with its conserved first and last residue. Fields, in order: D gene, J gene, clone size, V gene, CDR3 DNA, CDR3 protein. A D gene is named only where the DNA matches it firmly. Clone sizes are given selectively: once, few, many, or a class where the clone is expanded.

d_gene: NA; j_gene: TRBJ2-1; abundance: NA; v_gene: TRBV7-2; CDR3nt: TGTGCCAGCAGCTTTTTTTCGGCGGCCGTCCCACTGTACAATGAGCAGTTCTTC; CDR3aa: CASSFFSAAVPLYNEQFF
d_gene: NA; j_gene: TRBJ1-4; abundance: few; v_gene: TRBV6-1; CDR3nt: TGTGCCAGCAGCCCAACCCCGGCAGCAACTAATGAAAAACTGTTTTTT; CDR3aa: CASSPTPAATNEKLFF
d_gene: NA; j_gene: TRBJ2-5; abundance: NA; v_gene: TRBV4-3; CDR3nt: TGCGCCAGCAGCCAAGGACTGAGTGAGACCCAGTACTTC; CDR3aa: CASSQGLSETQYF
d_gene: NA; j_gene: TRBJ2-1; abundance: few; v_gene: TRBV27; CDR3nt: TGTGCCAGCGGGGCTAGCTCCTACAATGAGCAGTTCTTC; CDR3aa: CASGASSYNEQFF
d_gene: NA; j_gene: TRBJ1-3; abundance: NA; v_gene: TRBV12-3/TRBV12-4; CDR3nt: TGTGCCAGCCTTGGCAGCAGCTCTGGAAACACCATATATTTT; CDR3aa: CASLGSSSGNTIYF
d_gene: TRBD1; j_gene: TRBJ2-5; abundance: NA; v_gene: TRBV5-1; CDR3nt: TGCGCCAGCAGCTACTATCCGAGGGACAGGGGATTGAGCGGTGAACAAGAGACCCAGTACTTC; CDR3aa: CASSYYPRDRGLSGEQETQYF
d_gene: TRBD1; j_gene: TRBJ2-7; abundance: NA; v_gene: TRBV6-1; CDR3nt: TGTGCCAGCAGAACCGGGACAGGGGGTCGCTACGAGCAGTACTTC; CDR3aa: CASRTGTGGRYEQYF
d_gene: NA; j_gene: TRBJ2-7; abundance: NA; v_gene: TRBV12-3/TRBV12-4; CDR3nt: TGTGCCAGCAGCCCCAAGCCCTACGAGCAGTACTTC; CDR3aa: CASSPKPYEQYF
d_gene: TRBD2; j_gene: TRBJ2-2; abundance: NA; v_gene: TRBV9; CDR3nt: TGTGCCAGCAGCGAACGACTAGCGGGACCGAACACCGGGGAGCTGTTTTTT; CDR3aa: CASSERLAGPNTGELFF
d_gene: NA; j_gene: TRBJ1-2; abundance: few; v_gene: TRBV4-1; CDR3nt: TGCGCCAGCAGCCGACAAGGGTGGCACGGTGATTTGAATGGCTACACCTTC; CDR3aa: CASSRQGWHGDLNGYTF
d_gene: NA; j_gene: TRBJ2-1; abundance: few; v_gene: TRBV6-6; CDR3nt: TGTGCCAGCAGTTATGATGAGCAGTTCTTC; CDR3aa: CASSYDEQFF
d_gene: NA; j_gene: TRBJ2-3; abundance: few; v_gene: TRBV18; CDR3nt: TGTGCCAGCTCACCCGGAGCAGGGAAACACACAGATACGCAGTATTTT; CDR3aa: CASSPGAGKHTDTQYF
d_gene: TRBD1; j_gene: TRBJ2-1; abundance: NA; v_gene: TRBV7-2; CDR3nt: TGTGCCAGCAGCCGGACAGGGGATAATGAGCAGTTCTTC; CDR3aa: CASSRTGDNEQFF
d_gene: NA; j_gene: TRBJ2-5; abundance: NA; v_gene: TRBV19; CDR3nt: TGTGCCAGTAGCCCAACAGGGCTCCCCGGCTCCGTAGAGACCCAGTACTTC; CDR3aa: CASSPTGLPGSVETQYF
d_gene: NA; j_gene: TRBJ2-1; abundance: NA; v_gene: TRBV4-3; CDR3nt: TGCGCCAGCAGCCAAGTTCCAGGGTCGAATGAGCAGTTCTTC; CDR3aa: CASSQVPGSNEQFF
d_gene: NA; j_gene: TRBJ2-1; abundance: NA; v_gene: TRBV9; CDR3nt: TGTGCCAGCAGCGTAGAAAATAGCTGGAATGAGCAGTTCTTC; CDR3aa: CASSVENSWNEQFF
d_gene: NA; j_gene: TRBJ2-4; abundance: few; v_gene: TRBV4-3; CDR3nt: TGCGCCAGCAGCCAAACAAGGGGAGTTGCAAACATTCAGTACTTC; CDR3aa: CASSQTRGVANIQYF
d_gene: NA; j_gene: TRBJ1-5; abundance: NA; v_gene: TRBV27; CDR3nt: TGTGCCAGCAGTCCCGGCGTTCGCAATCAGCCCCAGCATTTT; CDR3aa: CASSPGVRNQPQHF
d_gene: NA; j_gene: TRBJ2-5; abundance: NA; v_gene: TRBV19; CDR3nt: TGTGCCAGTAGTACCGGTGGGACCCAGTACTTC; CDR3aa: CASSTGGTQYF
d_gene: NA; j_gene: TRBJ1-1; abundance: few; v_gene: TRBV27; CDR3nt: TGTGCCAGCAGTTTATACGGGGAAGAGGACACTGAAGCTTTCTTT; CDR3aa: CASSLYGEEDTEAFF
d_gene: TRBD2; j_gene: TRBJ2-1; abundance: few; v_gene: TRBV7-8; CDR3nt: TGTGCCAGCTACGGGGGGGGCAATGAGCAGTTCTTC; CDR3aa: CASYGGGNEQFF
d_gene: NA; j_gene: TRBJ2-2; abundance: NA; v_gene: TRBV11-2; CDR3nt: TGTGCCAGCAGCTTAGGCCGGTCTCGCGGGGCGCTCACCGGGGAGCTGTTTTTT; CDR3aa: CASSLGRSRGALTGELFF
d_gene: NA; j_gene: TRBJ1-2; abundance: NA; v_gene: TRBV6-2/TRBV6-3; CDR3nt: TGTGCCAGCACCGATCCCGGGTTTAACTATGGCTACACCTTC; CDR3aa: CASTDPGFNYGYTF
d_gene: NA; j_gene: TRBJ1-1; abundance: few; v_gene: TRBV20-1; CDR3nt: TGCAGTGCTACCAGGACAGTGAACACTGAAGCTTTCTTT; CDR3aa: CSATRTVNTEAFF
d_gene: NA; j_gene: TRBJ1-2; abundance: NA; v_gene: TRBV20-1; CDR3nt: TGCAGTGCTCTCCCCGGGTTCGATGGCTACACCTTC; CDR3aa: CSALPGFDGYTF
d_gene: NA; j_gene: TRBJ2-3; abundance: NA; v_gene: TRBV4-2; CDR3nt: TGTGCCAGCAGCCAAGAAGGGGGGGGCGTAGATACGCAGTATTTT; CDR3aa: CASSQEGGGVDTQYF
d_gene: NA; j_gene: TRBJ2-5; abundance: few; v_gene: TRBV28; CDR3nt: TGTGCCAGCAGTGCAATCCAGGGTCCGGGAGAGACCCAGTACTTC; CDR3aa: CASSAIQGPGETQYF
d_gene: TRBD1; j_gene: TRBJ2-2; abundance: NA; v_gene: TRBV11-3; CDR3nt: TGTGCCAGCAGCTTACAGGGGGCGAACACCGGGGAGCTGTTTTTT; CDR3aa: CASSLQGANTGELFF
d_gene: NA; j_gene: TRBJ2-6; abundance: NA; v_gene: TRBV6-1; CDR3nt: TGTGCCAGCAGAGGGCACAGCTCCGGGGCCAACGTCCTGACTTTC; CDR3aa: CASRGHSSGANVLTF
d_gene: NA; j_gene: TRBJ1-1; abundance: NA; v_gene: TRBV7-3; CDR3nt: TGTGCCAGCAGCTTAAGGGGACGGGGTGGTGAAGCTTTCTTT; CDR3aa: CASSLRGRGGEAFF
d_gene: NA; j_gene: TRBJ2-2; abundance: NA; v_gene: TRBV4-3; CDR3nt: TGCGCCAGCAGCCAAGATTACGGCACCGGGGAGCTGTTTTTT; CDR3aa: CASSQDYGTGELFF
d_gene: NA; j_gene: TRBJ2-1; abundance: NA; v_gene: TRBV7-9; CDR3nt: TGTGCAGGAGGGGGGAGCTACAATGAGCAGTTCTTC; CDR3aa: CAGGGSYNEQFF
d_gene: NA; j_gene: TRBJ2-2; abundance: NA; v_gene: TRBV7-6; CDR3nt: TGTGCCAGCAGCCCCAGACCGGGTCCCACCGGGGAGCTGTTTTTT; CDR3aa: CASSPRPGPTGELFF
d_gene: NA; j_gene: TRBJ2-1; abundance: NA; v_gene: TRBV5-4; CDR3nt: TGTGCCAGCAGCTTGGAGGGTCTCCTTTCCTACAATGAGCAGTTCTTC; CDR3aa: CASSLEGLLSYNEQFF
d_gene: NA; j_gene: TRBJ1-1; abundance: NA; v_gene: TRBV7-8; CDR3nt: TGTGCCAGCAGCTTATCCTCGGAGGACACTGAAGCTTTCTTT; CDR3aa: CASSLSSEDTEAFF
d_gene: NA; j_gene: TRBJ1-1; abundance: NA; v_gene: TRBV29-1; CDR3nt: TGCAGCGTTTCGGCCGAGTGGGAAGCTTTCTTT; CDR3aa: CSVSAEWEAFF
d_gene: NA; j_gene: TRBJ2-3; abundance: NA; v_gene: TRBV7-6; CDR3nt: TGTGCCAGCAGCAGTAATACTAGGGAAAGCACAGATACGCAGTATTTT; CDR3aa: CASSSNTRESTDTQYF
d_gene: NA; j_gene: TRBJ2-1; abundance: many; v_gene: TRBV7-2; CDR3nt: TGTGCCAGCAGCCCCCGGGGGGCCCCCTACAATGAGCAGTTCTTC; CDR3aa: CASSPRGAPYNEQFF
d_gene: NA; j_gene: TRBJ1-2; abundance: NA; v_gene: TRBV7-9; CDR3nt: TGTGCCAGCAGCTTAACCGACGGAGGCTATGGCTACACCTTC; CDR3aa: CASSLTDGGYGYTF
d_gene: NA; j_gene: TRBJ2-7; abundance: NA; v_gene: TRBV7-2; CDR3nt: TGTGCCAGCAGCTTATCAGGACCCTTCTACGAGCAGTACTTC; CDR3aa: CASSLSGPFYEQYF
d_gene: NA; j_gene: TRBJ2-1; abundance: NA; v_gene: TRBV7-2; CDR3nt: TGTGCCAGCAGCTTCGGCCGGGGAGGGTTCTTC; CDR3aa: CASSFGRGGFF
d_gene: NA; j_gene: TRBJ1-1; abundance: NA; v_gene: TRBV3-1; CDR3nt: TGTGCCTGCAGTTCCTCTGAGTTTTCGAACACTGAAGCTTTCTTT; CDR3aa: CACSSSEFSNTEAFF
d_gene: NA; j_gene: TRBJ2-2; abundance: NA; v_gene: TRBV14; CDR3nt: TGTGCCAGCAGCCCGACAGGCAACACCGGGGAGCTGTTTTTT; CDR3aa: CASSPTGNTGELFF
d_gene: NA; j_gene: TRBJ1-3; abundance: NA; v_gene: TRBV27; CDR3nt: TGTGCCAGCAGTTTATCGCTGGGCTCTGGAAACACCATATATTTT; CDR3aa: CASSLSLGSGNTIYF
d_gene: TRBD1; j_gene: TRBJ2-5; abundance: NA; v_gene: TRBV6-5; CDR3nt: TGTGCCAGCAGTTTAACAGGGGTGCAAGAGACCCAGTACTTC; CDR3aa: CASSLTGVQETQYF
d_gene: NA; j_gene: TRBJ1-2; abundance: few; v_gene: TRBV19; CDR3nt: TGTGCCAGTAGGATCGGGTCTGGCTACACCTTC; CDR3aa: CASRIGSGYTF
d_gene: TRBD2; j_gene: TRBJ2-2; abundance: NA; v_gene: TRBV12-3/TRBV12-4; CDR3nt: TGTGCCAGCAGTTCGGGACTAGCGGGGGGGCTCTTAGTAGGGGAGCTGTTTTTT; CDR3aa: CASSSGLAGGLLVGELFF